These 29 T cell receptor beta chains came from one sample sequenced in a study of CD8 T cells in Susac syndrome. The RNA input was roughly 0.45 to 1 ug, and it was reverse transcribed with random hexamers. TCRdb re-derived calls from the immunoSEQ multiplex PCR reads in MiXCR, one entry per CDR3 protein. The sample includes 100,000 to 150,000 distinct CDR3 sequences, over 85% of them seen just once. Material: CD4+ T cells from PBMCs. The receptors were sampled from a human donor in good health.

CDR3 sequence (DNA): TGTGCCAGCGGTTCCGGGGATTTCTATGGCTACACCTTC. Translation: CASGSGDFYGYTF. The chain carries TRBV6-1 and TRBJ1-2; D is undetermined. The CDR3 extends over 13 amino acids. V lost 8 bases to trimming and J lost 4 bases, with 14 bases between them. Germline assignment: CDR1 MNHNS and CDR2 SASEGT.

The gene calls are TRBV6-2 or TRBV6-3 and TRBJ2-1; D gene unclear. Germline V gives CDR1 MNHEY, CDR2 SVGEGT. V shed 2 bases and J shed 2 bases, with 7 bases lying between them. This CDR3 region has 14 residues. DNA for the CDR3: TGTGCCAGCAGTTACCATCAAACCTACAATGAGCAGTTCTTC. This gives the protein CASSYHQTYNEQFF.

This rearrangement joins TRBV4-3 to TRBJ2-7; D unclear. V lost 0 bases to trimming and J lost 0 bases, with 12 bases between them. The CDR3 spans 16 residues. Germline V lookup: CDR1 LGHNA, CDR2 YSLEER. The CDR3 spells CASSQDKRKPSYEQYF. DNA for the CDR3: TGCGCCAGCAGCCAAGATAAGCGTAAGCCCTCCTACGAGCAGTACTTC.

This chain uses TRBV2 with TRBJ1-3, with D perhaps matching TRBD1 (5 bases). Trimming shortened V by 4 bases and J by 8 bases, and 12 bases separated the two germline ends. CDR3 length: 13 residues. CDR1 and CDR2 from the germline V gene are SNHLY and FYNNEI. The CDR3 coding sequence is TGTGCCAGCAGTGTTCAGGGAGAGGACACCATATATTTT. Amino acids: CASSVQGEDTIYF.

The chain has TRBV20-1 and TRBJ2-3; possible D gene TRBD2, 5 bases. Trimming took 0 bases from V and 7 from J, leaving 17 bases between them. This CDR3 region has 15 residues. Germline V gives CDR1 DFQATT, CDR2 SNEGSKA (reference sequence). The CDR3 here is CSARDRLRGSHTQYF. The CDR3 region has the DNA TGCAGTGCTAGAGATCGGCTACGGGGAAGTCATACGCAGTATTTT.

The V call is TRBV30, the J call TRBJ1-2, with D possibly being TRBD1 (6 bases). With 4 bases removed from V and 4 bases from J, the gap between germline ends came to 16 bases. This CDR3 region has 14 residues. CDR1 GTSNPN and CDR2 SVGIG come from the germline V gene (reference sequence). CDR3 sequence reads: CAWTAQGFGYGYTF. The CDR3 coding sequence is TGTGCCTGGACGGCGCAGGGGTTCGGCTATGGCTACACCTTC.

The genes are TRBV7-2 and TRBJ2-5; maybe TRBD2 (5 bases). The CDR3 sequence is 13 residues long. The germline CDR1 and CDR2 sequences are SGHTA and FQGNSA. Trimming pared 5 bases from V and 1 base from J, leaving 8 bases between. The CDR3 DNA follows: TGTGCCAGCAGCCGAGGGATCCAAGAGACCCAGTACTTC. Residues: CASSRGIQETQYF.

This sequence joins TRBV20-1 and TRBJ1-1; D may be TRBD1 (5 bases). Trimming pared 5 bases from V and 0 bases from J, leaving 13 bases between. The CDR3 runs to 14 residues. In germline, CDR1 is DFQATT, CDR2 SNEGSKA (reference sequence). As DNA, the CDR3 is TGCAGTGCTCCTCCCGAGGGGATGAACACTGAAGCTTTCTTT. As protein: CSAPPEGMNTEAFF.

This clonotype was counted only a few times. The chain links TRBV20-1 to TRBJ2-3; perhaps TRBD1 as D (5 bases). Germline CDR1 and CDR2: DFQATT and SNEGSKA (reference sequence). CDR3 length: 14 residues. V lost 4 bases and J lost 4, with 15 bases in between. DNA for the CDR3: TGCAGTGCTACCAACCCCCAGGGTTCAGATACGCAGTATTTT. It codes for CSATNPQGSDTQYF.

This chain connects TRBV5-4 to TRBJ2-1, with D perhaps matching TRBD2 (7 bases). Germline V gives CDR1 SGHNT, CDR2 YYREEE (reference sequence). Trimming pared 5 bases from V and 0 bases from J, leaving 15 bases between. This CDR3 region has 16 residues. The CDR3 nucleotides read TGTGCCAGCAGTGGGGGGGCGGCGAGCTCCTACAATGAGCAGTTCTTC. Translating it yields CASSGGAASSYNEQFF.

This chain connects TRBV20-1 to TRBJ2-7; D is unresolved. The V end was cut by 2 bases, the J end by 7 bases, with 9 bases between. Germline CDR1 is DFQATT and CDR2 is SNEGSKA (reference sequence). The CDR3 is 11 residues long. The CDR3 DNA follows: TGCAGTGCTAGAAGGGCGGAAGAGCAGTACTTC. This encodes CSARRAEEQYF.

This clonotype has a single count. The V call is TRBV6-5, the J call TRBJ2-5, with TRBD1 matching 9 bases. The V gene's germline CDR1 is MNHEY and CDR2 SVGAGI. The V segment lost 2 bases and the J segment 3 bases; nucleotides outside the gene matches: 10. The CDR3 runs to 17 residues. The CDR3 reads CASSYKGQGSTKETQYF. CDR3 DNA: TGTGCCAGCAGTTACAAGGGACAGGGCTCAACGAAAGAGACCCAGTACTTC.

This chain connects TRBV20-1 to TRBJ1-5; TRBD1 is a possible D gene (6 bases). In germline, CDR1 is DFQATT, CDR2 SNEGSKA (reference sequence). The CDR3 extends over 14 amino acids. The V and J ends lost 0 bases and 6 bases respectively, with 12 bases between them. CDR3 in DNA: TGCAGTGCTAGAGATCATGGGGGCTCTCAGCCCCAGCATTTT. It yields the protein CSARDHGGSQPQHF.

This chain links TRBV28 with TRBJ2-7; the D gene could be TRBD1 or TRBD2 (5 bases each). V lost 8 bases and J lost 9, with 23 bases in between. Germline CDR1 and CDR2: MDHEN and SYDVKM. There are 14 residues in the CDR3. The CDR3 DNA reads TGTGCCAGCGGCTTTGGGACCGAGGTACGTCTGCAGTACTTC. This translates into CASGFGTEVRLQYF.

This chain connects TRBV25-1 to TRBJ2-5, with D uncertain. The V gene lost 3 bases and the J gene lost 1 base, with 12 bases spanning the gap. This CDR3 is built from 15 residues. Germline V gene sequence: CDR1 MGHDK, CDR2 SYGVNS. The CDR3 loop is CASSEGRWLQETQYF. The CDR3 DNA sequence: TGTGCCAGCAGTGAGGGTCGGTGGCTCCAAGAGACCCAGTACTTC.

The chain combines TRBV6-2 or TRBV6-3 with TRBJ2-2, with D perhaps matching TRBD2 (5 bases). Germline CDR1 is MNHEY and CDR2 is SVGEGT. CDR3 length: 14 residues. V was shortened by 2 bases and J by 5 bases, with 9 bases between the two germline ends. The DNA of the CDR3 is TGTGCCAGCAGTTACGAGGGTTGGACCGGGGAGCTGTTTTTT. This sequence encodes CASSYEGWTGELFF.

This chain joins TRBV27 and TRBJ2-7; 11 positions agree with TRBD2. CDR1 MNHEY and CDR2 SMNVEV come from the germline V gene (reference sequence). This CDR3 has 18 residues. V shed 6 bases, J shed 2 bases, and the junction held 15 bases outside the gene matches. The CDR3 bases are TGTGCCAGCAGGGGACTAGCGGTCGGCCGGGGAAGGGCCTACGAGCAGTACTTC. Its translation: CASRGLAVGRGRAYEQYF.

The chain combines TRBV12-3 or TRBV12-4 with TRBJ2-1; 9 nucleotides match TRBD2. The CDR3 covers 20 residues. J lost 0 bases, V lost 3 bases, and 15 bases had no gene match. CDR3 sequence reads: CASSFPHISTSGSSYNEQFF. DNA of the CDR3: TGTGCCAGCAGTTTTCCCCACATTTCGACTAGCGGAAGCTCCTACAATGAGCAGTTCTTC.

The V call is TRBV20-1, the J call TRBJ1-2, with 7 positions matching TRBD1. Trimming cost V 6 bases and J 5 bases; bases outside gene matches: 3. This CDR3 spans 11 amino acids. CDR1 is DFQATT, CDR2 SNEGSKA, per germline (reference sequence). Here the CDR3 reads CSAWDSYGYTF. CDR3 in DNA: TGCAGTGCATGGGACAGTTATGGCTACACCTTC.

The V and J genes are TRBV6-4 and TRBJ1-4; D gene ambiguous. V gave up 2 bases and J gave up 6 bases, with 16 bases separating them. The CDR3 loop spans 16 amino acids. Germline CDR1 is MRHNA and CDR2 is SNTAGT. CDR3: CASSDRGHRLDEKLFF. CDR3 coding DNA: TGTGCCAGCAGTGACCGCGGTCATAGGCTCGATGAAAAACTGTTTTTT.

The chain uses TRBV7-2 and TRBJ1-5; D remains unclear. Trimming cost V 5 bases and J 7 bases, with 9 bases left between them. The CDR3 extends over 12 amino acids. CDR1 and CDR2 from the germline V gene are SGHTA and FQGNSA. CDR3 protein: CASSPAGQPQHF. In nucleotides, the CDR3 is TGTGCCAGCAGCCCCGCGGGACAGCCCCAGCATTTT.

This clonotype was found once. The chain uses TRBV29-1 and TRBJ2-1; the D call may be TRBD1 or TRBD2 (5 bases each). The germline V gene has CDR1 SQVTM and CDR2 ANQGSEA. This CDR3 spans 14 amino acids. Trimming stripped 3 bases from V and 8 bases from J, with 17 bases between. The CDR3 sequence: CSVDSGTLVHEQFF. In nucleotides, the CDR3 is TGCAGCGTTGACTCCGGGACGCTGGTCCATGAGCAGTTCTTC.

V gene TRBV3-1 combines with J gene TRBJ2-7, with D perhaps assigned TRBD1 or TRBD2 (5 bases each). This CDR3 is built from 14 residues. The V gene lost 2 bases and the J gene lost 2 bases, with 10 bases spanning the gap. CDR1 is LGHDT and CDR2 is YNNKEL in the germline V gene (reference sequence). The CDR3: CASSQSGTPYEQYF. CDR3 sequence (DNA): TGTGCCAGCAGCCAATCCGGGACCCCCTACGAGCAGTACTTC.

The CDR3 nucleotides read TGTGCCTGGAGGCCCGACAGGGGGTGGACTAATGAAAAACTGTTTTTT. Amino acids: CAWRPDRGWTNEKLFF. The chain uses TRBV30 and TRBJ1-4; 9 bases map to TRBD1. The CDR3 is 16 residues long. Germline trimming cut 3 bases from V and 2 bases from J; bases unmatched to any gene: 7. Per the germline V gene, CDR1 is GTSNPN and CDR2 is SVGIG (reference sequence).

This sequence joins TRBV7-9 and TRBJ1-2; no firm D call. Trimming left V 0 bases short and J 8 bases short, with 10 bases between. Germline CDR1 reads SEHNR; CDR2 reads FQNEAQ (reference sequence). The CDR3 spans 13 residues. Here the CDR3 DNA reads TGTGCCAGCAGCTTAGCCTCAGGAGGAGGCTACACCTTC. It is translated as CASSLASGGGYTF.

The J gene is TRBJ1-3, the V gene TRBV5-6; no clear D gene. CDR3 length: 14 residues. Trimming stripped 0 bases from V and 0 bases from J, with 4 bases between. Germline values: CDR1 SGHDT, CDR2 YYEEEE. The CDR3 region is CASSLVVSGNTIYF. CDR3 in DNA: TGTGCCAGCAGCTTGGTGGTCTCTGGAAACACCATATATTTT. Combining the CDR3 with reference TRBV5-6 and TRBJ1-3 gives the whole variable domain DAGVTQSPTHLIKTRGQQVTLRCSPKSGHDTVSWYQQALGQGPQFIFQYYEEEERQRGNFPDRFSGHQFPNYSSELNVNALLLGDSALYLCASSLVVSGNTIYFGEGSWLTVV.

The chain has TRBV7-9 and TRBJ2-7; maybe TRBD1 (6 bases). Germline-derived CDR1 and CDR2 are SEHNR and FQNEAQ (reference sequence). The V and J ends lost 3 bases and 4 bases respectively, with 13 bases between them. The CDR3 is 14 residues long. The CDR3 DNA reads TGTGCCAGCAGCTTCCGGGACAAATTTTACGAGCAGTACTTC. Amino acid sequence: CASSFRDKFYEQYF.

CDR3 protein: CASSLSAGAVYNEQFF. The CDR3 DNA is TGTGCCAGCTCCCTTTCGGCGGGAGCGGTATACAATGAGCAGTTCTTC. The rearrangement links TRBV18 to TRBJ2-1; 7 bases are shared with TRBD2. Trimming cost V 6 bases and J 4 bases; bases outside gene matches: 12. This CDR3 has 16 amino acids. In germline, CDR1 is KGHSH, CDR2 LQKENI.

This chain uses TRBV30 with TRBJ2-7; 7 bases map to TRBD1. The CDR3 extends over 15 amino acids. Germline CDR1 and CDR2: GTSNPN and SVGIG (reference sequence). With V trimmed by 0 bases and J by 2 bases, 7 bases remained unmatched. The chain's CDR3 is CAWSVPGTAAYEQYF. In DNA form, the CDR3 reads TGTGCCTGGAGTGTACCGGGGACAGCGGCCTACGAGCAGTACTTC.